A selection of T cell receptor beta chains follows, all from one sample in a study of identical twins. MiXCR was run by TCRdb on the 5' RACE reads, yielding one entry per CDR3 protein. The table shows roughly 750,000 distinct CDR3 sequences, with less than 25% occurring only once. These data were likewise used in another study, on T cells expressing NK-cell markers.

The sequenced sample was PBMCs. These receptors were collected from a woman aged 18-29 years in good health. Both conserved end residues are part of each CDR3. D genes are given only for firm matches. Clone size is shown for a subset of rows, as once, few, many or a class of expanded clone.

v_gene,d_gene,abundance,len,j_gene,CDR3nt,CDR3aa
TRBV6-1,TRBD2,NA,15,TRBJ2-1,TGTGCCAGCAGTGCCTACCCGCGGGAGGGGAATGAGCAGTTCTTC,CASSAYPREGNEQFF
TRBV7-3,NA,few,15,TRBJ1-1,TGTGCCAGCAGCTTCTTAGGCAGAACGAACACTGAAGCTTTCTTT,CASSFLGRTNTEAFF
TRBV12-3/TRBV12-4,TRBD1,NA,17,TRBJ1-1,TGTGCCAGCGCCTCCGGGACAGGGGGTTATATGAACACTGAAGCTTTCTTT,CASASGTGGYMNTEAFF
TRBV20-1,TRBD2,few,14,TRBJ2-1,TGCAGTGCTTCAAGGGGACTAGCGCGCAATGAGCAGTTCTTC,CSASRGLARNEQFF
TRBV6-1,NA,NA,13,TRBJ2-7,TGTGCCAGCAGTGCCCACCTGAGAGGCGAGCAGTACTTC,CASSAHLRGEQYF
TRBV10-2,NA,NA,16,TRBJ2-2,TGCGCCAGCAGTGAATTCGCGACGGCGAACACCGGGGAGCTGTTTTTT,CASSEFATANTGELFF
TRBV18,TRBD2,few,15,TRBJ2-5,TGTGCCAGCTCCCAGACTAGCGGGATGGTAGAGACCCAGTACTTC,CASSQTSGMVETQYF
TRBV27,NA,many,13,TRBJ1-2,TGTGCCAGCAGTCCCGCAGGGTCCTATGGCTACACCTTC,CASSPAGSYGYTF
TRBV6-5,NA,NA,15,TRBJ2-6,TGTGCCAGCAGTTACGGGGTAGCTGGGGCCAACGTCCTGACTTTC,CASSYGVAGANVLTF
TRBV6-1,NA,NA,15,TRBJ2-7,TGTGCCAGCAGCCGATCTTCCACTGGGCCCTACGAGCAGTACTTC,CASSRSSTGPYEQYF
TRBV7-9,NA,few,12,TRBJ2-7,TGTGCCAGCAGATCGGACCACTACGAGCAGTACTTC,CASRSDHYEQYF
TRBV20-1,NA,NA,13,TRBJ2-1,TGCAGTGCTTTACCGTTTAGAGGAGGAGAGCAGTTCTTC,CSALPFRGGEQFF
TRBV20-1,NA,many,13,TRBJ2-3,TGCAGTGCTAATCCCCCGGTATGGGATACGCAGTATTTT,CSANPPVWDTQYF
TRBV11-2,NA,few,17,TRBJ1-2,TGTGCCAGCAGCTTACCCAAAGGAGGGGCAGGGAGTTATGGCTACACCTTC,CASSLPKGGAGSYGYTF
TRBV7-9,NA,NA,13,TRBJ1-5,TGTGCCAGCAGCTTAGGGGGGCTAGGGCCCCAGCATTTT,CASSLGGLGPQHF
TRBV5-1,NA,many,14,TRBJ1-1,TGCGCCAGCAGCCCTGAATCCGTGAACACTGAAGCTTTCTTT,CASSPESVNTEAFF
TRBV9,NA,few,13,TRBJ2-3,TGTGCCAGCGCGGGCCGGGGCACAGATACGCAGTATTTT,CASAGRGTDTQYF
TRBV6-1,NA,few,14,TRBJ1-1,TGTGCCAGCAGCCTCTGGACCGGGAACACTGAAGCTTTCTTT,CASSLWTGNTEAFF
TRBV20-1,TRBD1,many,15,TRBJ2-1,TGCAGTGCTAGGGGGACAGGGGCTTCCTACAATGAGCAGTTCTTC,CSARGTGASYNEQFF
TRBV20-1,NA,few,15,TRBJ2-7,TGCAGTGCTAGAGATTCCCCGGGAAGCTTGGACGAGCAGTACTTC,CSARDSPGSLDEQYF
TRBV7-2,NA,few,14,TRBJ1-1,TGTGCCAGCAGCTTAAGCGAGCTGAACACTGAAGCTTTCTTT,CASSLSELNTEAFF
TRBV10-1,NA,few,12,TRBJ2-7,TGCGCCAGCAGTGAGTCGATGTCCGAGCAGTACTTC,CASSESMSEQYF
TRBV6-1,NA,NA,14,TRBJ2-4,TGTGCCAGCAGCACCAGCGTAGTCAAAAACATTCAGTACTTC,CASSTSVVKNIQYF
TRBV5-6,TRBD1,NA,15,TRBJ2-7,TGTGCCAGCAGCGTCCATTGGACAGGGGGCTACGAGCAGTACTTC,CASSVHWTGGYEQYF
TRBV6-1,NA,many,14,TRBJ2-7,TGTGCCAGCAGTATCCGGACCCTCTCCTACGAGCAGTACTTC,CASSIRTLSYEQYF
TRBV12-3/TRBV12-4,TRBD2,few,16,TRBJ2-5,TGTGCCAGCAGTTCCAGACTAGCGGGAGCCTTAGAGACCCAGTACTTC,CASSSRLAGALETQYF
TRBV20-1,TRBD2,few,17,TRBJ2-4,TGCAGTGCGGCTCGACTAGCGGGAGGGGTTGCCAAAAACATTCAGTACTTC,CSAARLAGGVAKNIQYF
TRBV6-2/TRBV6-3,TRBD2,NA,16,TRBJ2-1,TGTGCCAGCTGTTCCCGGACTAGCGGAACCTACAATGAGCAGTTCTTC,CASCSRTSGTYNEQFF
TRBV5-1,TRBD2,few,15,TRBJ2-2,TGCGCCAGCAGCTCTCAGCGGGACTACACCGGGGAGCTGTTTTTT,CASSSQRDYTGELFF
TRBV6-2/TRBV6-3,NA,NA,13,TRBJ2-7,TGTGCCAGCACCAAAAGGGGACACTACGAGCAGTACTTC,CASTKRGHYEQYF
TRBV12-3/TRBV12-4,NA,NA,13,TRBJ2-1,TGTGCCAGCAGTCCGCATTCCTACAATGAGCAGTTCTTC,CASSPHSYNEQFF
TRBV4-2,TRBD2,NA,15,TRBJ2-1,TGTGCCAGCAGCCAAGTAATAGCGGGGGGTAATGAGCAGTTCTTC,CASSQVIAGGNEQFF
TRBV28,NA,NA,18,TRBJ1-1,TGTGCCACAGCAGACGAGTATGCCCTCCTCTCCTTGTACACTGAAGCTTTCTTT,CATADEYALLSLYTEAFF
TRBV29-1,TRBD1,many,12,TRBJ2-7,TGCAGCGTTGATGGGACAGGATACGAGCAGTACTTC,CSVDGTGYEQYF
TRBV12-3/TRBV12-4,NA,many,16,TRBJ1-5,TGTGCCAGCAGTCTGATGACAGGACGGGGCAATCAGCCCCAGCATTTT,CASSLMTGRGNQPQHF
TRBV6-1,TRBD1,NA,14,TRBJ1-1,TGTGCCAGCAGCGGGACAGCAGACAACACTGAAGCTTTCTTT,CASSGTADNTEAFF